Below, 10 T cell receptor beta chains from the same sample are listed, as sequenced in a study of cytomegalovirus exposure and HLA in healthy donors. Vbeta (60) and Jbeta (13) primers were used in the PCR. TCRdb keeps only in-frame clones here, not all; method: immunoSEQ multiplex PCR. The table records 110,000 or so clones, over 75% of them present only once. Material: PBMCs. These receptors originate from a woman aged 30 to 39 in good health and CMV-seropositive.

The V and J genes are TRBV5-1 and TRBJ2-7; 8 bases line up with TRBD2. Germline CDR1 is SGHRS and CDR2 is YFSETQ. The trim removed 4 bases at V and 7 bases at J, leaving 4 bases unmatched. The CDR3 is made up of 12 amino acids. The CDR3 reads CASSPTGGEQYF. The CDR3 nucleotides read TGCGCCAGCAGCCCCACGGGGGGGGAGCAGTACTTC. The variable domain in full, completed from reference TRBV5-1 and TRBJ2-7, reads KAGVTQTPRYLIKTRGQQVTLSCSPISGHRSVSWYQQTPGQGLQFLFEYFSETQRNKGNFPGRFSGRQFSNSRSEMNVSTLELGDSALYLCASSPTGGEQYFGPGTRLTVT.

This chain uses TRBV7-3 with TRBJ2-3, with TRBD2 matching 12 bases. Germline loops: CDR1 SGHTA, CDR2 FQGTGA. This CDR3 is built from 16 residues. The V gene end was trimmed by 3 bases and the J gene end by 6 bases; junction bases not matched to a gene: 7. The CDR3 nucleotides are TGTGCCAGCAGCTTGACTAGCGGGAGAGCAGGGGATACGCAGTATTTT. It translates to CASSLTSGRAGDTQYF.

The gene calls are TRBV19 and TRBJ1-2, with a possible D match to TRBD1 (5 bases). Germline V gene lookup returns CDR1 LNHDA and CDR2 SQIVND (reference sequence). The CDR3 is 12 residues long. V was clipped by 7 bases and J by 3 bases, with 9 bases between them. The CDR3 here is CASIGGDYGYTF. CDR3 DNA: TGTGCCAGTATCGGGGGGGACTATGGCTACACCTTC.

Here the CDR3 reads CASSGKQGAHQPQHF. The CDR3 DNA is TGTGCCAGCAGCGGTAAACAGGGGGCACATCAGCCCCAGCATTTT. The V and J genes are TRBV7-9 and TRBJ1-5, with 9 bases lining up with TRBD1. This CDR3 has 15 amino acids. Trimming cost V 5 bases and J 5 bases; bases outside gene matches: 7. The germline gives CDR1 SEHNR, CDR2 FQNEAQ (reference sequence).

CDR3 loop: CASSLGGGLYNEQFF. DNA of the CDR3: TGCGCCAGCAGCTTGGGTGGGGGGTTGTACAATGAGCAGTTCTTC. The chain employs TRBV5-1 and TRBJ2-1; tentatively, D is TRBD2 (6 bases). The CDR3 is 15 amino acids. The germline CDR1 and CDR2 sequences are SGHRS and YFSETQ. Trimming shortened V by 0 bases and J by 4 bases, and 11 bases separated the two germline ends.

Turning to this clone: Germline is not matched at one junction end, which may reflect a read error. The rearrangement uses TRBV14 and TRBJ2-7, with 11 nucleotides matching TRBD2. Germline V gene sequence: CDR1 SGHDN, CDR2 FVKESK. The CDR3 runs to 18 residues. As DNA, the CDR3 is TGTGCCAGCAGCCAAGGATTTGGACTAGCGGGTCGCTCCTACGAGCAGTGCTTC. Protein: CASSQGFGLAGRSYEQCF.

The chain joins TRBV7-9 to TRBJ1-1, with no clear D. Germline CDR1 reads SEHNR; CDR2 reads FQNEAQ (reference sequence). The CDR3 is made up of 13 amino acids. Trimming stripped 0 bases from V and 7 bases from J, with 9 bases between. CDR3 DNA sequence: TGTGCCAGCAGCTTAGCGCTAGAGGATGAAGCTTTCTTT. This sequence encodes CASSLALEDEAFF.

V gene TRBV2 combines with J gene TRBJ1-1; D uncertain. The length of the CDR3 is 12 residues. V lost 5 bases and J lost 7, with 11 bases in between. Germline V CDR1 and CDR2: SNHLY, FYNNEI. CDR3 sequence (DNA): TGTGCCAGCAGTTTTCCGGAGGGTGAAGCTTTCTTT. Translation gives CASSFPEGEAFF.

The chain carries TRBV5-1 and TRBJ1-5; 8 bases line up with TRBD1. This CDR3 has 18 amino acids. V trimming: 1 base; J trimming: 0 bases; junction bases outside the gene matches: 9. Germline assignment: CDR1 SGHRS and CDR2 YFSETQ. The CDR3 nucleotides read TGCGCCAGCAGCTTGAGGGAAATGACAGGGGATAGCAATCAGCCCCAGCATTTT. It yields the protein CASSLREMTGDSNQPQHF.

The chain is built from TRBV19 and TRBJ1-1, with TRBD1 as a possible D gene (5 bases). Germline V CDR1 and CDR2: LNHDA, SQIVND (reference sequence). V was cut by 4 bases and J by 11 bases, with 11 bases left in between. The CDR3 length is 11 residues. The CDR3: CASSTYRWAFF. The CDR3 DNA reads TGTGCCAGTAGTACCTACAGGTGGGCTTTCTTT.